The 13 T cell receptor beta chains reported below all come from one sample, sequenced in a study of regulatory T cells in long-lasting Graves disease. To make TCR beta libraries, researchers used iRepertoire HTBI primers and Arm-PCR of CDR3 regions. TCRdb processed the multiplex PCR reads anew with MiXCR; each CDR3 protein has one entry. The table lists approximately 400,000 distinct CDR3 sequences, approximately 16% of them singletons. As to time point: newly diagnosed GD, antithyroid drugs for less than 3 months. Extracted PBMC RNA gave rise to the TCR library. The sample was also reused in another study, on T cells in Graves' hyperthyroidism and ophthalmopathy.

The sample consisted of peripheral blood mononuclear cells (PBMCs), taken at new diagnosis, from a patient treated with antithyroid drugs. These receptors were taken from a woman aged 40 to 55 with Graves disease.

Points on this clonotype: A read error may account for a junction end that differs from germline. The chain uses TRBV28 and TRBJ2-1, with TRBD2 matching 9 bases. This CDR3 contains 16 residues. Per germline, CDR1 MDHEN and CDR2 SYDVKM. In nucleotides, the CDR3 is TGTGCCAGCAGTTTGGTTCTAGCGGGACCCTACGATGAGCAGTTCTTC. This gives the protein CASSLVLAGPYDEQFF.

This clonotype was seen only once. The CDR3 reads CSAFRTADTQYF. CDR3 bases: TGCAGTGCTTTCCGGACGGCAGATACGCAGTATTTT. The rearrangement joins TRBV20-1 to TRBJ2-3; D unresolved. Per germline, CDR1 DFQATT and CDR2 SNEGSKA (reference sequence). Trimming pared 5 bases from V and 4 bases from J, leaving 10 bases between. This CDR3 spans 12 amino acids.

This clonotype was counted many times. The chain links TRBV2 to TRBJ2-7; possible D gene TRBD1, 6 bases. Trimming stripped 5 bases from V and 5 bases from J, with 16 bases between. The V gene's germline CDR1 is SNHLY and CDR2 FYNNEI. CDR3 length: 14 residues. The CDR3 DNA reads TGTGCCAGCAGTTTTGCAGGGGTACCAGACGAGCAGTACTTC. Protein product: CASSFAGVPDEQYF.

The chain uses TRBV4-3 and TRBJ2-2; D is unclear. V was pared by 0 bases and J by 0 bases, with 8 bases between. Germline V gene lookup returns CDR1 LGHNA and CDR2 YSLEER. CDR3 length: 16 amino acids. The CDR3 reads CASSQEGGANTGELFF. CDR3 coding DNA: TGCGCCAGCAGCCAAGAGGGCGGAGCGAACACCGGGGAGCTGTTTTTT.

This clonotype has just a few counts. The rearrangement uses TRBV20-1 and TRBJ1-4, with D hard to call. Trimming left V 6 bases short and J 0 bases short, with 5 bases between. Germline CDR1 reads DFQATT; CDR2 reads SNEGSKA (reference sequence). The length of the CDR3 is 12 residues. Here the CDR3 reads CSAGPTNEKLFF. The CDR3 DNA reads TGCAGTGCGGGCCCAACTAATGAAAAACTGTTTTTT.

This clonotype has ten or more counts. This chain links TRBV20-1 with TRBJ2-4; no clear D. Germline V gene sequence: CDR1 DFQATT, CDR2 SNEGSKA (reference sequence). V was clipped by 0 bases and J by 0 bases, with 9 bases between them. There are 15 residues in the CDR3. CDR3 DNA sequence: TGCAGTGCTAGAGAGGCCAGCCTAGCCAAAAACATTCAGTACTTC. It translates to CSAREASLAKNIQYF.

This clonotype has a count of ten or more. The CDR3 region is CASSGSAGGLHGELFF. CDR3 nucleotide sequence: TGCGCCAGCAGTGGATCGGCGGGAGGGCTCCACGGGGAGCTGTTTTTT. The chain links TRBV10-1 to TRBJ2-2; 9 bases align to TRBD2. V was clipped by 4 bases and J by 7 bases; unmatched bases: 10. This CDR3 has 16 residues. CDR1 and CDR2 from the germline V gene are WNHNN and SYGVQD (reference sequence).

In this sample, this clonotype turned up many times. At one end the junction does not follow the germline gene, possibly because of a read error. V and J are TRBV5-1 and TRBJ1-1, with a tentative D call TRBD1 (6 bases). The CDR3 sequence is 14 residues long. Germline-derived CDR1 and CDR2 are SGHRS and YFSETQ. The CDR3: CASSLTGLNTEAFF. CDR3 in DNA: TGTGCCAGCAGCTTAACAGGGCTGAACACTGAAGCTTTCTTT.

At least ten counts were recorded for this clonotype. V and J are TRBV19 and TRBJ2-3, with D possibly matching TRBD2 (5 bases). V was trimmed by 1 base and J by 4 bases, leaving 9 bases between them. This CDR3 contains 14 residues. In germline, CDR1 is LNHDA, CDR2 SQIVND (reference sequence). In nucleotides, the CDR3 is TGTGCCAGTAGTATAGCCAGCGGCCCAGATACGCAGTATTTT. This translates into CASSIASGPDTQYF.

The chain couples TRBV28 to TRBJ2-2, with TRBD1 identical over 11 bases. There are 16 residues in the CDR3. V gave up 3 bases and J gave up 5 bases; unmatched junction bases: 5. The germline V gene encodes CDR1 MDHEN and CDR2 SYDVKM. For the CDR3, the DNA is TGTGCCAGCAGTTTCTTCGGACAGGGGGCGACCGGGGAGCTGTTTTTT. The encoded protein is CASSFFGQGATGELFF.

Regarding this clonotype: This may stem from a read error, because a much larger clone lies one nucleotide away. Written as DNA, the CDR3 is TGTGCCAGCAGTTTCCGGGCCAGCTCAGAGGAACTAGCGGGAGGTCAGATGGAAGAGACCCAGTACTTC. As protein: CASSFRASSEELAGGQMEETQYF. The chain carries TRBV28 and TRBJ2-5; 12 bases map to TRBD2. Trimming removed 3 bases from V and 3 bases from J; junction bases left unmatched: 26. Germline V gene lookup returns CDR1 MDHEN and CDR2 SYDVKM. The CDR3 sequence is 23 residues long. Together with reference TRBV28 and TRBJ2-5, the CDR3 gives the full variable domain: DVKVTQSSRYLVKRTGEKVFLECVQDMDHENMFWYRQDPGLGLRLIYFSYDVKMKEKGDIPEGYSVSREKKERFSLILESASTNQTSMYLCASSFRASSEELAGGQMEETQYFGPGTRLLVL.

This clonotype was recorded at least ten times. The chain links TRBV7-2 to TRBJ2-7; a possible D gene is TRBD2 (6 bases). The germline CDR1 and CDR2 sequences are SGHTA and FQGNSA. Trimming cost V 1 base and J 3 bases, with 16 bases left between them. The CDR3 totals 16 residues. Written as DNA, the CDR3 is TGTGCCAGCAGCTTAGGACCTACGGGAGCTCGCTACGAGCAGTACTTC. Residues: CASSLGPTGARYEQYF.

The chain has TRBV27 and TRBJ2-3; 9 bases fit TRBD2. The CDR3 covers 14 residues. In germline, CDR1 is MNHEY, CDR2 SMNVEV (reference sequence). V shed 8 bases, J shed 5 bases, and the junction held 8 bases outside the gene matches. The CDR3 DNA is TGTGCCAGCGCTCTGGCGGGGGGGTTAGATACGCAGTATTTT. Translation: CASALAGGLDTQYF.